The 8 T cell receptor beta chains below all came from one sample that was sequenced in a study of blood T cells in healthy people across ages. It was with a sample-barcoded 5' primer and a J-beta primer mix that a second PCR of roughly 7 to 12 cycles was run. TCRdb called the 5' RACE reads again in MiXCR, with one record for every CDR3 protein. The sample yields more than 900,000 distinct CDR3 sequences, under 30% seen once. Separately, the same data were catalogued under a study of T cells of mothers and their children.

Sequencing used blood. These receptors all come from a girl aged 2 to 10 in good health.

This rearrangement joins TRBV29-1 to TRBJ2-5; weak D call: TRBD1 (5 bases). The CDR3 contains 11 residues. Between the trimmed V and J ends, which lost 6 bases and 7 bases, there was a span of 12 bases. Germline CDR1 SQVTM, CDR2 ANQGSEA. CDR3 sequence reads: CSVQARATQYF. The CDR3 coding sequence is TGCAGCGTACAGGCTAGAGCGACCCAGTACTTC. Full variable domain (missing parts from reference TRBV29-1 and TRBJ2-5): SAVISQKPSRDICQRGTSLTIQCQVDSQVTMMFWYRQQPGQSLTLIATANQGSEATYESGFVIDKFPISRPNLTFSTLTVSNMSPEDSSIYLCSVQARATQYFGPGTRLLVL.

V is TRBV29-1 and J is TRBJ2-4; no firm D call. V gave up 2 bases and J gave up 5 bases, with 13 bases separating them. Germline lookup yields CDR1 SQVTM and CDR2 ANQGSEA. The CDR3 is 14 residues long. Here the CDR3 reads CSVERQLEQNIQYF. CDR3 nucleotide sequence: TGCAGCGTTGAAAGGCAGTTAGAACAAAACATTCAGTACTTC.

The CDR3 coding sequence is TGTGCCAGCAGTGTCAGCGGGGCGAAGCAGTTCTTC. Its translation is CASSVSGAKQFF. The chain has TRBV27 and TRBJ2-1, with 7 positions matching TRBD2. Germline-derived CDR1 and CDR2 are MNHEY and SMNVEV (reference sequence). The CDR3 runs to 12 residues. The junction had 6 bases not matched to a gene; V was cut back by 5 bases and J by 11 bases.

This chain connects TRBV24-1 to TRBJ2-5; a possible D gene is TRBD2 (7 bases). Between the trimmed V and J ends, which lost 3 bases and 5 bases, there was a span of 15 bases. Germline V gives CDR1 KGHDR, CDR2 SFDVKD. CDR3 length equals 15 residues. CDR3 bases: TGTGCCACCAGTGATACGGGGGGCCCTGGGGAGACCCAGTACTTC. This encodes CATSDTGGPGETQYF.

The V gene is TRBV7-9, the J gene TRBJ1-4, with 12 bases aligning to TRBD1. Germline CDR1 SEHNR, CDR2 FQNEAQ (reference sequence). The CDR3 totals 20 residues. J lost 0 bases, V lost 0 bases, and 8 bases had no gene match. The CDR3 spells CASSLATGTGGLATNEKLFF. In DNA, the CDR3 is TGTGCCAGCAGCTTAGCCACCGGGACAGGGGGCCTTGCAACTAATGAAAAACTGTTTTTT.

This clonotype was observed a handful of times. The chain joins TRBV14 to TRBJ2-4; 10 bases fit TRBD1. Germline CDR1 and CDR2: SGHDN and FVKESK. This CDR3 comprises 15 residues. Losses at the gene ends were 4 bases for V and 7 bases for J; bases not matched to a gene: 7. Written as DNA, the CDR3 is TGTGCCAGCAGCCTATCGGACAGGGGGAGGAACATTCAGTACTTC. Protein sequence: CASSLSDRGRNIQYF.

The rearrangement links TRBV4-2 to TRBJ2-4; D may be TRBD2 (6 bases). V dropped 4 bases and J dropped 2 bases, with 18 bases sitting between them. The CDR3 spans 17 residues. Germline V gene data show CDR1 as LGHNA and CDR2 as YNFKEQ. The CDR3 DNA reads TGTGCCAGCAGCCTCTCTCTGGGCGGGGATCCCAAAAACATTCAGTACTTC. Its protein is CASSLSLGGDPKNIQYF.

The rearrangement links TRBV7-9 to TRBJ1-1; perhaps TRBD1 as D (6 bases). This CDR3 spans 15 amino acids. CDR1 SEHNR and CDR2 FQNEAQ come from the germline V gene (reference sequence). V lost 6 bases and J lost 1, with 15 bases in between. CDR3 loop: CASRPSRGQNTEAFF. The CDR3 DNA is TGTGCCAGCAGGCCTTCCAGGGGTCAGAACACTGAAGCTTTCTTT.